The 14 T cell receptor beta chains in this list originate from one sample, sequenced in a study of response to subunit inactivated influenza vaccine (dated by TCRdb to the late 2010s). Sample time point, as interpreted from the label and publication: approximately 40 days after influenza vaccine administration. The method behind the library was RT-PCR. The listed sequencing device is Illumina HiSeq 2500. TCRdb reanalyzed the raw reads on its own, using fastp at Q25 for trimming and MiXCR for clone calling, and kept in-frame beta chains. Every entry covers one CDR3 protein and lists the most common genes and DNA from its rows. In this sample the table shows about 520,000 distinct CDR3 sequences, 9.5% to 13% of which occur a single time. About 12% of the sample goes to the ten largest clones. Sequenced material: PBMCs from blood, taken 35 to 45 days after vaccination. The receptors here all came from a man between 50 and 59 years old who received an inactivated influenza vaccine. Donor details come from another sample of the same person, matched by shared clones.

This clonotype was seen only a few times. This chain connects TRBV10-3 to TRBJ2-7, with TRBD1 as a possible D gene (5 bases). Trimming took 5 bases from V and 4 from J, leaving 6 bases between them. Germline V CDR1 and CDR2: ENHRY, SYGVKD. The CDR3 length is 11 residues. The chain's CDR3 is CAISRGYEQYF. The CDR3 region has the DNA TGTGCCATCAGTAGGGGTTACGAGCAGTACTTC.

The chain joins TRBV29-1 to TRBJ2-3; a possible D gene is TRBD2 (5 bases). The CDR3 extends over 16 amino acids. V was shortened by 3 bases and J by 1 base, with 17 bases between the two germline ends. CDR1 and CDR2 from the germline V gene are SQVTM and ANQGSEA. This chain's CDR3 is CSVEASRVWGTDTQYF. Here the CDR3 DNA reads TGCAGCGTTGAGGCATCGAGGGTGTGGGGCACAGATACGCAGTATTTT.

V and J are TRBV5-1 and TRBJ2-3; D uncertain. Between the trimmed V and J ends, which lost 0 bases and 0 bases, there was a span of 11 bases. This CDR3 has 16 amino acids. The V gene's germline CDR1 is SGHRS and CDR2 YFSETQ. CDR3 nucleotide sequence: TGCGCCAGCAGCTTGGTACTCGGGTCTAGCACAGATACGCAGTATTTT. The encoded protein is CASSLVLGSSTDTQYF.

V and J are TRBV4-2 and TRBJ1-1, with TRBD1 as a possible D gene (6 bases). The length of the CDR3 is 15 residues. With 7 bases removed from V and 1 base from J, the gap between germline ends came to 16 bases. CDR1 and CDR2 (germline): LGHNA, YNFKEQ. CDR3 sequence reads: CASNTLMGANTEAFF. The DNA of the CDR3 is TGTGCCAGCAACACTTTAATGGGGGCGAACACTGAAGCTTTCTTT.

V and J are TRBV18 and TRBJ2-5; 7 nucleotides align to TRBD1. The V gene's germline CDR1 is KGHSH and CDR2 LQKENI. There are 15 residues in the CDR3. Trimming cost V 1 base and J 5 bases; bases outside gene matches: 7. CDR3 sequence reads: CASSPLQTGFETQYF. The CDR3 bases are TGTGCCAGCTCACCACTACAGACAGGGTTCGAGACCCAGTACTTC.

At least ten counts were recorded for this clonotype. The chain links TRBV27 to TRBJ1-5; D may be TRBD1 (6 bases). V was pared by 5 bases and J by 6 bases, with 14 bases between. CDR1 and CDR2 (germline): MNHEY, SMNVEV (reference sequence). The CDR3 spans 14 residues. The CDR3 is CASSGTGTGQPQHF. The CDR3 DNA reads TGTGCCAGCAGTGGAACAGGGACGGGTCAGCCCCAGCATTTT.

V and J are TRBV24-1 and TRBJ1-5, with unresolved D. The CDR3 spans 12 residues. Germline V gives CDR1 KGHDR, CDR2 SFDVKD. V was clipped by 3 bases and J by 7 bases, with 6 bases between them. The CDR3 region is CATSDVDQPQHF. The CDR3 DNA reads as TGTGCCACCAGTGATGTTGACCAGCCCCAGCATTTT.

The rearrangement links TRBV7-3 to TRBJ2-2; D not certain. V gave up 1 base and J gave up 2 bases, with 14 bases separating them. Germline-derived CDR1 and CDR2 are SGHTA and FQGTGA. The CDR3 loop spans 17 amino acids. CDR3: CASSLIPSATNTGELFF. The CDR3 region has the DNA TGTGCCAGCAGCTTAATTCCTTCGGCTACCAACACCGGGGAGCTGTTTTTT.

This clonotype was detected a few times. The V gene is TRBV14, the J gene TRBJ1-3; D unresolved. The germline gives CDR1 SGHDN, CDR2 FVKESK. The CDR3 contains 15 residues. Trimming left V 2 bases short and J 0 bases short, with 8 bases between. CDR3 nucleotides: TGTGCCAGCAGCCAATATCTTCGCTCTGGAAACACCATATATTTT. Amino acid sequence: CASSQYLRSGNTIYF.

This clonotype occurred a few times. The chain has TRBV24-1 and TRBJ2-1, with 10 bases fitting TRBD2. Trimming took 4 bases from V and 4 from J; bases not matched to a gene: 3. The germline V gene encodes CDR1 KGHDR and CDR2 SFDVKD. The CDR3 length is 15 residues. CDR3: CATSDNSGRYNEQFF. The CDR3 coding sequence is TGTGCCACCAGTGACAATAGCGGGAGGTACAATGAGCAGTTCTTC.

This clonotype came up a few times. The chain employs TRBV3-1 and TRBJ2-1; no clear D gene. The CDR3 runs to 11 residues. Germline lookup yields CDR1 LGHDT and CDR2 YNNKEL (reference sequence). V lost 1 base and J lost 13, with 8 bases in between. The CDR3: CASSQAHRQFF. The DNA for the CDR3 is TGTGCCAGCAGCCAAGCCCACCGCCAGTTCTTC.

V and J are TRBV5-1 and TRBJ2-1; no clear D. V was cut by 1 base and J by 6 bases, with 11 bases left in between. CDR3 length: 14 residues. CDR1 is SGHRS and CDR2 is YFSETQ in the germline V gene. CDR3 nucleotide sequence: TGCGCCAGCAGCTTGATTTATTTCGGCAATGAGCAGTTCTTC. This sequence encodes CASSLIYFGNEQFF.

The CDR3 nucleotides are TGTGCCAGCAGCCAAGGTACCCAGGGGGGCGAGACCCAGTACTTC. This codes for CASSQGTQGGETQYF. V and J are TRBV3-1 and TRBJ2-5, with D possibly matching TRBD1 (7 bases). This CDR3 region has 15 residues. Germline lookup yields CDR1 LGHDT and CDR2 YNNKEL (reference sequence). The V and J ends lost 1 base and 5 bases respectively, with 14 bases between them.

This chain joins TRBV6-2 or TRBV6-3 and TRBJ2-3, with D tentatively TRBD1 (7 bases). V was clipped by 3 bases and J by 2 bases, with 15 bases between them. CDR3 length equals 16 residues. The germline gives CDR1 MNHEY, CDR2 SVGEGT. The CDR3 DNA is TGTGCCAGCAGTTATTCAGACAGGGACTTCACAGATACGCAGTATTTT. It codes for CASSYSDRDFTDTQYF.